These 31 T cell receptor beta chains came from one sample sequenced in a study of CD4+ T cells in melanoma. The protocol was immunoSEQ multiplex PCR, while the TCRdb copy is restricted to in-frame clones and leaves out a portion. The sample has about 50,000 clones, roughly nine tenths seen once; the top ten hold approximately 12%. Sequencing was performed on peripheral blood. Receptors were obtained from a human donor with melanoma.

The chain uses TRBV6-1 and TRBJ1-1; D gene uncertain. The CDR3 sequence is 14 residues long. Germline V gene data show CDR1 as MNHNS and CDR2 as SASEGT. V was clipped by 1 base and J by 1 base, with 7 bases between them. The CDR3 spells CASSEGGENTEAFF. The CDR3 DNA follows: TGTGCCAGCAGTGAAGGGGGAGAGAACACTGAAGCTTTCTTT.

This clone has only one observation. CDR3 DNA: TGCGCCAGCAGCTTGGGGACAGGGGCGGCCGGGGAGCTGTTTTTT. This sequence encodes CASSLGTGAAGELFF. The genes are TRBV5-1 and TRBJ2-2; 9 bases fit TRBD1. CDR3 length: 15 residues. The J segment lost 6 bases and the V segment lost 0 bases, leaving 3 bases of the junction unmatched. Per the germline V gene, CDR1 is SGHRS and CDR2 is YFSETQ.

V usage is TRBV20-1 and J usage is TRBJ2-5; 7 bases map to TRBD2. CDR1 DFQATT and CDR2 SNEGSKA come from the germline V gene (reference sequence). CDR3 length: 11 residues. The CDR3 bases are TGCAGCGCTGGGGAGGGAGAGACCCAGTACTTC. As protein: CSAGEGETQYF.

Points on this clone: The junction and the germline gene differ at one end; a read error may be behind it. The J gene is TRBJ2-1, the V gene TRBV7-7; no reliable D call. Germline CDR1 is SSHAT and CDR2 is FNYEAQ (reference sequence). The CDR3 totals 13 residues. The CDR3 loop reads CASSAGPANEQFF. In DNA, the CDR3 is TGTGCTAGCAGCGCCGGACCCGCAAATGAGCAGTTCTTC.

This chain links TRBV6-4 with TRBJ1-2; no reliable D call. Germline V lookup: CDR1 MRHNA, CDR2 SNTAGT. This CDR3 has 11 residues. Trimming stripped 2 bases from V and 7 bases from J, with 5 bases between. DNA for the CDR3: TGTGCCAGCAGTGACGGAGGTGGCTACACCTTC. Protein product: CASSDGGGYTF.

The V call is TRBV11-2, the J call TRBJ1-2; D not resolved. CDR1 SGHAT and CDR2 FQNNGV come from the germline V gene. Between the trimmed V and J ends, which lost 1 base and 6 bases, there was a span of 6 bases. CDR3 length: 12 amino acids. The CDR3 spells CASSLVADGYTF. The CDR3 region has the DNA TGTGCCAGCAGCTTAGTTGCGGATGGCTACACCTTC.

Written as DNA, the CDR3 is TGTGCCAGCAGCTTACGAGCGGGGGGTCAAGAGACCCAGTACTTC. Translated: CASSLRAGGQETQYF. This chain uses TRBV7-8 with TRBJ2-5; 9 nucleotides align to TRBD2. The CDR3 contains 15 residues. Germline lookup yields CDR1 SGHVS and CDR2 FQNEAQ. With 2 bases clipped from V and 2 bases from J, the junction kept 3 bases outside the gene matches.

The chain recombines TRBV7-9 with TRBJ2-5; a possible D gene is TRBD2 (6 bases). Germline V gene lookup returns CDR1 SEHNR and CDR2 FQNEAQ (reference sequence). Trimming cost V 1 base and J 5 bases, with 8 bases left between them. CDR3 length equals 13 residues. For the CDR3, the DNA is TGTGCCAGCAGCTTAGTGGAGGGGGAGACCCAGTACTTC. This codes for CASSLVEGETQYF. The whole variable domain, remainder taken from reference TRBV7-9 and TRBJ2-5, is DTGVSQNPRHKITKRGQNVTFRCDPISEHNRLYWYRQTLGQGPEFLTYFQNEAQLEKSRLLSDRFSAERPKGSFSTLEIQRTEQGDSAMYLCASSLVEGETQYFGPGTRLLVL.

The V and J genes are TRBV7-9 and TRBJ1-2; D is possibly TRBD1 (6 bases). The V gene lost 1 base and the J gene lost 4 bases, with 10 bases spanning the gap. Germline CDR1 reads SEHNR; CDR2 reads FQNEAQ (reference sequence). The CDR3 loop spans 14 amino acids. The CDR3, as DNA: TGTGCCAGCAGCTTAGATAGCAGGGGCTATGGCTACACCTTC. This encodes CASSLDSRGYGYTF.

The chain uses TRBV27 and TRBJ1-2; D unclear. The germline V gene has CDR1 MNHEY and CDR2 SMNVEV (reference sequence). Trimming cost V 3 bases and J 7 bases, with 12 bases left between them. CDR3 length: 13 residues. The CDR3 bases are TGTGCCAGCAGTTTGAACCGGTTCGGTGGCTACACCTTC. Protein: CASSLNRFGGYTF.

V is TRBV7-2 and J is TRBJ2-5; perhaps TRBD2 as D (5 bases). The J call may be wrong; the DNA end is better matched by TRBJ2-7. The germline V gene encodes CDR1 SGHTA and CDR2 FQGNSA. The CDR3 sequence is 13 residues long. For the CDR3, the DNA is TGTGCCAGCAGCTCAAAAGAGGGCGGCGAGCAGTACTTC. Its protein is CASSSKEGGEQYF.

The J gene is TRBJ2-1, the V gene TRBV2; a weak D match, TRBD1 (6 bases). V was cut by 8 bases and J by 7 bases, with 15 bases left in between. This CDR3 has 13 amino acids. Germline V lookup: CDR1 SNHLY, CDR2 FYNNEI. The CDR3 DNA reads TGTGCCAGCCATTATAGTACAGGGAATGAGCAGTTCTTC. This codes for CASHYSTGNEQFF.

CDR3 loop: CAWSVLPPEAFF. The CDR3 nucleotides read TGTGCCTGGAGTGTCTTACCTCCTGAAGCTTTCTTT. The chain employs TRBV30 and TRBJ1-1, with no clear D. The length of the CDR3 is 12 residues. Trimming stripped 0 bases from V and 6 bases from J, with 8 bases between. The germline CDR1 and CDR2 sequences are GTSNPN and SVGIG (reference sequence).

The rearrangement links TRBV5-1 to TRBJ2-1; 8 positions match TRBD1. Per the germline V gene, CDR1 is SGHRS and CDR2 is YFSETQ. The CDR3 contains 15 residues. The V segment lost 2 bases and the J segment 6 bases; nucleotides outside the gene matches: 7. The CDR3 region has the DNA TGCGCCAGCAGCTTATCCCAGGGGGCTATCAATGAGCAGTTCTTC. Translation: CASSLSQGAINEQFF.

The DNA for the CDR3 is TGCAGCGTTGCGGAAAGCGCCGGAGGAAACACCATATATTTT. Translating gives CSVAESAGGNTIYF. The chain couples TRBV29-1 to TRBJ1-3; D is ambiguous. Germline V gene lookup returns CDR1 SQVTM and CDR2 ANQGSEA. The V and J ends lost 4 bases and 4 bases respectively, with 14 bases between them. This CDR3 has 14 amino acids.

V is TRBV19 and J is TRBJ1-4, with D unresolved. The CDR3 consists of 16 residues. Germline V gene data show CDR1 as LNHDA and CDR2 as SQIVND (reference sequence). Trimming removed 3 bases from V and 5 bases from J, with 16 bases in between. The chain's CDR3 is CASSIPQEELNEKLFF. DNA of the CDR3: TGTGCCAGTAGTATTCCCCAGGAAGAACTGAATGAAAAACTGTTTTTT.

CDR3 coding DNA: TGTGCCAGCAGTACAGGTCTCCTCGGACAGCCCCAGCATTTT. The encoded protein is CASSTGLLGQPQHF. The V and J genes are TRBV2 and TRBJ1-5, with D maybe TRBD1 (5 bases). V gave up 5 bases and J gave up 7 bases, with 15 bases separating them. Germline V gives CDR1 SNHLY, CDR2 FYNNEI. The CDR3 contains 14 residues.

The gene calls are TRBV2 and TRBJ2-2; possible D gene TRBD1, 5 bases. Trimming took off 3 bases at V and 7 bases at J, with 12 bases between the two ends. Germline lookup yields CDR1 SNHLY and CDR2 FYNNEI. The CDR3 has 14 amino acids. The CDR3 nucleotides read TGTGCCAGCAGTGACAGGGCGGATGGCGGGGAGCTGTTTTTT. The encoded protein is CASSDRADGGELFF.

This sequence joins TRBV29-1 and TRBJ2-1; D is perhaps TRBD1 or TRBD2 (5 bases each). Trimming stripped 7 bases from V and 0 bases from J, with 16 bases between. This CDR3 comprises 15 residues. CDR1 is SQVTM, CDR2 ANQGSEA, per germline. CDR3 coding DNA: TGCAGCGGATCTGGGACCTCGGGCTCCTACAATGAGCAGTTCTTC. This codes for CSGSGTSGSYNEQFF.

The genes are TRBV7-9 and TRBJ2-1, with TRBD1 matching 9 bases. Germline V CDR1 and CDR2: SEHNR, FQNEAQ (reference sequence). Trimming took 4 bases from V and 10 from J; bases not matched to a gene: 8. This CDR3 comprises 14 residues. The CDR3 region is CASSWGQGLIEQFF. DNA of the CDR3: TGTGCCAGCAGCTGGGGACAGGGACTTATCGAGCAGTTCTTC.

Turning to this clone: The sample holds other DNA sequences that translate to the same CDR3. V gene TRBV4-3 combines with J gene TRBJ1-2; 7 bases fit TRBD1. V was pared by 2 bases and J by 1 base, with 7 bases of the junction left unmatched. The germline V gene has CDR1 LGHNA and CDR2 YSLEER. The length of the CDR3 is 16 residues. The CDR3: CASSQSYRDSNYGYTF. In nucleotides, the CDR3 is TGCGCCAGCAGCCAAAGTTACCGGGACAGTAACTATGGCTACACCTTC.

Written as DNA, the CDR3 is TGTGCCAGCAGCCAAGATCGCCGGTCCTCTGGGGCCAACGTCCTGACTTTC. The encoded protein is CASSQDRRSSGANVLTF. This chain joins TRBV14 and TRBJ2-6; D is unresolved. The length of the CDR3 is 17 residues. Trimming shortened V by 0 bases and J by 0 bases, and 9 bases separated the two germline ends. Germline V gene lookup returns CDR1 SGHDN and CDR2 FVKESK.

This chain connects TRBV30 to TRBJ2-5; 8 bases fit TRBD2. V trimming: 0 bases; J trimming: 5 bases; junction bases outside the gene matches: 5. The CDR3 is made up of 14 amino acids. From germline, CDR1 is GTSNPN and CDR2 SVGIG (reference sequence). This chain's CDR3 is CAWSVRGGKETQYF. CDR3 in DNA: TGTGCCTGGAGTGTACGCGGGGGGAAGGAGACCCAGTACTTC. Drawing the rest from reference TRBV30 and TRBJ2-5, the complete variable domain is SQTIHQWPATLVQPVGSPLSLECTVEGTSNPNLYWYRQAAGRGLQLLFYSVGIGQISSEVPQNLSASRPQDRQFILSSKKLLLSDSGFYLCAWSVRGGKETQYFGPGTRLLVL.

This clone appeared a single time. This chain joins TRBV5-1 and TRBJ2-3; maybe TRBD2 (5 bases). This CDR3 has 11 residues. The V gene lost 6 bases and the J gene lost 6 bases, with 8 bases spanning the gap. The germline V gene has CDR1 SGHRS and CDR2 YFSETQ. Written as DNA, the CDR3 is TGCGCCAGCACCCCGGGGGATACGCAGTATTTT. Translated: CASTPGDTQYF.

For the CDR3, the DNA is TGTGCCAGCAGCTTAGCCGCAGCGGGGGGCCAAGAGACCCAGTACTTC. This gives the protein CASSLAAAGGQETQYF. The chain has TRBV7-9 and TRBJ2-5; 9 bases match TRBD2. The CDR3 covers 16 residues. V lost 0 bases to trimming and J lost 1 base; unmatched junction nucleotides: 3. CDR1 and CDR2 (germline): SEHNR, FQNEAQ (reference sequence).

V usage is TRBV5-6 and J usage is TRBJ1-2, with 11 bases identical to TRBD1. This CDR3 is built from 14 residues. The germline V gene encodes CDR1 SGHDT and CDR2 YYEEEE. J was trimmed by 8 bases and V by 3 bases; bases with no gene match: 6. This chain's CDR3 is CASSSGQGAEGYTF. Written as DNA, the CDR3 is TGTGCCAGCAGCTCAGGACAGGGGGCGGAAGGCTACACCTTC.

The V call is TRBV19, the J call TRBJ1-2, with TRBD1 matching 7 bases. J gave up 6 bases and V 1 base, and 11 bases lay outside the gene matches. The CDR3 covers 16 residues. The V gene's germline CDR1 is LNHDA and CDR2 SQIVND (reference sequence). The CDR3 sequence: CASSIARGQPINGYTF. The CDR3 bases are TGTGCCAGTAGTATAGCTCGGGGACAGCCGATTAATGGCTACACCTTC.

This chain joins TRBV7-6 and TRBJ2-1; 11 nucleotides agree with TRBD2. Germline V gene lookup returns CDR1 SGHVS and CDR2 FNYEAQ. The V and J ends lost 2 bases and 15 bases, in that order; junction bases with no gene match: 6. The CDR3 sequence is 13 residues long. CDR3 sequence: CASSLTISGRGFF. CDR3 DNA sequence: TGTGCCAGCAGCTTAACGATTAGCGGGAGGGGGTTCTTC.

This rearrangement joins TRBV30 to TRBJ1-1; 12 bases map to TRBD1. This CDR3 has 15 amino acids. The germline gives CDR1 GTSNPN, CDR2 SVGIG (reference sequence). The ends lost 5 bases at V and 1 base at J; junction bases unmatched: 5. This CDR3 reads CAWLGQGAENTEAFF. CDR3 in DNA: TGTGCCTGGTTGGGACAGGGGGCAGAGAACACTGAAGCTTTCTTT.

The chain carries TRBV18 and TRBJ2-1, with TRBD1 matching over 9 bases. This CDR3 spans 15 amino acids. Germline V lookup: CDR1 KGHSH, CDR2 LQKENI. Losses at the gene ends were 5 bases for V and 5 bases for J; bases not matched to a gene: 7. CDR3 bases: TGTGCCAGCTCAAGGGCCGGGACAGGGCACAATGAGCAGTTCTTC. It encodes CASSRAGTGHNEQFF.

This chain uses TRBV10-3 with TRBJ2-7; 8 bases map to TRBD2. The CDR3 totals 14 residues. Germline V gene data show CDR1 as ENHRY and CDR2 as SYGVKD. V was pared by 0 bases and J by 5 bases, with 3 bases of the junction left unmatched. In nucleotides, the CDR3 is TGTGCCATCAGTGAGTCACGGGGGGGTGACGAGCAGTACTTC. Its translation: CAISESRGGDEQYF.